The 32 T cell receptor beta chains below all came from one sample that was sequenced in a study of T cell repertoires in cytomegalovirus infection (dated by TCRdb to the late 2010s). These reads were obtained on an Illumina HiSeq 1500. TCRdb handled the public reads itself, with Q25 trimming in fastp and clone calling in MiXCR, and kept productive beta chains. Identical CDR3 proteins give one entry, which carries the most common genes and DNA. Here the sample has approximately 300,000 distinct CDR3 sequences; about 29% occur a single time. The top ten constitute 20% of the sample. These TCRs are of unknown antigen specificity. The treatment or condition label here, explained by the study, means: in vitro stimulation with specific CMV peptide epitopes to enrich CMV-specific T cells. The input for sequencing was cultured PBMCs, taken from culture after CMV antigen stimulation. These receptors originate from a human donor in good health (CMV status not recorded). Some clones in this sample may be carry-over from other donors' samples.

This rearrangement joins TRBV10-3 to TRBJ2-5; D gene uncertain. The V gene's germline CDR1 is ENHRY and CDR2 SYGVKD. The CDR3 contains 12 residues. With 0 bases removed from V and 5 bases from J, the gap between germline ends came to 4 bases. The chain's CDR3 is CAISESEETQYF. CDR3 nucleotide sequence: TGTGCCATCAGTGAGTCGGAGGAGACCCAGTACTTC.

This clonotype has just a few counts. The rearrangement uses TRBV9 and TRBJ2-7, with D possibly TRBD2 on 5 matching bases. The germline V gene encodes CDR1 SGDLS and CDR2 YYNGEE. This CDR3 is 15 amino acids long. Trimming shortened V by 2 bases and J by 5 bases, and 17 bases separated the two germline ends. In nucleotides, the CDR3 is TGTGCCAGCAGCGTTAGCACCTCTGCGGGCGACGAGCAGTACTTC. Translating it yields CASSVSTSAGDEQYF.

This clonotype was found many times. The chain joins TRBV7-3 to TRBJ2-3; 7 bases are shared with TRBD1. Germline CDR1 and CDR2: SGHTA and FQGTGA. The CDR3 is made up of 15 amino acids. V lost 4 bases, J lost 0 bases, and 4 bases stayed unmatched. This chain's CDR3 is CASSSRGQSTDTQYF. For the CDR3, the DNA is TGTGCCAGCAGCTCCCGGGGACAGAGCACAGATACGCAGTATTTT. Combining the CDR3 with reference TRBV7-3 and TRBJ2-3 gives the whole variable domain GAGVSQTPSNKVTEKGKYVELRCDPISGHTALYWYRQSLGQGPEFLIYFQGTGAADDSGLPNDRFFAVRPEGSVSTLKIQRTERGDSAVYLCASSSRGQSTDTQYFGPGTRLTVL.

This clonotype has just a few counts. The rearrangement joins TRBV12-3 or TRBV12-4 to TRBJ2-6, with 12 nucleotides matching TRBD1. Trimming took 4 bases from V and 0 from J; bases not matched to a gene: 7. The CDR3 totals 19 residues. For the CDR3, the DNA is TGTGCCAGCAGTTCGCATCCGGGACAGGGGGCCTCTGGGGCCAACGTCCTGACTTTC. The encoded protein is CASSSHPGQGASGANVLTF.

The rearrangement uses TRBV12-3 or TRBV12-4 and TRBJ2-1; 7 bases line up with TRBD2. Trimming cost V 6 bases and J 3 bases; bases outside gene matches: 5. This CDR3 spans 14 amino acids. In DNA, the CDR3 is TGTGCCAGCAGGCGACTAGCCAGCTACAATGAGCAGTTCTTC. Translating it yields CASRRLASYNEQFF.

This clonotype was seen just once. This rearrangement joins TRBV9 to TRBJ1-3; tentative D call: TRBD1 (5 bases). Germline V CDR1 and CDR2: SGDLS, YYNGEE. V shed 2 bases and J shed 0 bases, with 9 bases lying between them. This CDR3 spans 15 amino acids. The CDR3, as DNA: TGTGCCAGCAGCGTGGGGCCGAACTCTGGAAACACCATATATTTT. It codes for CASSVGPNSGNTIYF.

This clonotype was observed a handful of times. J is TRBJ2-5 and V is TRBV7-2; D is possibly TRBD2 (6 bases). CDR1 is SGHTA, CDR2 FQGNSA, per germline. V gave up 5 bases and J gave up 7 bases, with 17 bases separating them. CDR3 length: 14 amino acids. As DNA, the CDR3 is TGTGCCAGCAGCGAAACCGGGACTTCGAGGACCCAGTACTTC. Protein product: CASSETGTSRTQYF.

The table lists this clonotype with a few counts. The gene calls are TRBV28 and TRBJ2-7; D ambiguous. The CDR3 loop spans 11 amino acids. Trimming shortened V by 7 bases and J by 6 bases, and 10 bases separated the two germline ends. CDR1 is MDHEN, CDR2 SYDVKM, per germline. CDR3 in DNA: TGTGCCAGCATGTCGAGAGTCGAGCAGTACTTC. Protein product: CASMSRVEQYF.

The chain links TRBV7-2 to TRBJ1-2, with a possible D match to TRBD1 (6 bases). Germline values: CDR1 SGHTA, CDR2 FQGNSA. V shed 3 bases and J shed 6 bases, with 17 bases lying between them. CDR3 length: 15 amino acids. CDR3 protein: CASSFLQGAGDGYTF. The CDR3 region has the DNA TGTGCCAGCAGCTTCCTACAGGGAGCGGGCGATGGCTACACCTTC.

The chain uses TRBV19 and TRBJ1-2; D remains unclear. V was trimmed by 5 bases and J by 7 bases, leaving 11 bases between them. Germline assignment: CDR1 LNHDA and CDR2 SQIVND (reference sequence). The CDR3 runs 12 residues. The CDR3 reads CASSLSGPGYTF. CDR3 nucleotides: TGTGCCAGTAGTCTGTCAGGTCCTGGCTACACCTTC. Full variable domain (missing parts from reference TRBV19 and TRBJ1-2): DGGITQSPKYLFRKEGQNVTLSCEQNLNHDAMYWYRQDPGQGLRLIYYSQIVNDFQKGDIAEGYSVSREKKESFPLTVTSAQKNPTAFYLCASSLSGPGYTFGSGTRLTVV.

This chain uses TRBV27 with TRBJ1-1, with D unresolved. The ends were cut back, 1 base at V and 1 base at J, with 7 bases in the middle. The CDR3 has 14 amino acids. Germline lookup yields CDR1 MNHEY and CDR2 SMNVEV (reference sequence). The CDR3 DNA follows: TGTGCCAGCAGTTTATTAGACACGAACACTGAAGCTTTCTTT. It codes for CASSLLDTNTEAFF.

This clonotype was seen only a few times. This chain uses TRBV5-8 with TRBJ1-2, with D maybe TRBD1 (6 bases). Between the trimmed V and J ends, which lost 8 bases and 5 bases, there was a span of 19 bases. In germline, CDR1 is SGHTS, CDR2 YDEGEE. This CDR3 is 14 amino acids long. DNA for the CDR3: TGTGCCAGTAACCTAGGACAGAGAAGATATGGCTACACCTTC. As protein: CASNLGQRRYGYTF. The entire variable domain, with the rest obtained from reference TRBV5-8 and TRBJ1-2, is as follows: EAGVTQSPTHLIKTRGQQATLRCSPISGHTSVYWYQQALGLGLQFLLWYDEGEERNRGNFPPRFSGRQFPNYSSELNVNALELEDSALYLCASNLGQRRYGYTFGSGTRLTVV.

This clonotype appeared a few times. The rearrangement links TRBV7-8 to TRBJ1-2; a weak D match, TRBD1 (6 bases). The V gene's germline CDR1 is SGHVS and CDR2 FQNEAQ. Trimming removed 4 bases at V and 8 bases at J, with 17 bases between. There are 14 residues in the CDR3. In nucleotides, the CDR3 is TGTGCCAGCAGCTACCAACAGGGTGGAGTAGGCTACACCTTC. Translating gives CASSYQQGGVGYTF.

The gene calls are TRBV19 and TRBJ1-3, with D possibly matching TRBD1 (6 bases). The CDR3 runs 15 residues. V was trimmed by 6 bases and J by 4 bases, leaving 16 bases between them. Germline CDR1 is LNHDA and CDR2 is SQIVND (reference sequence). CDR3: CASSSGTSLGNTIYF. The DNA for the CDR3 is TGTGCCAGTAGCTCCGGGACATCCCTAGGAAACACCATATATTTT. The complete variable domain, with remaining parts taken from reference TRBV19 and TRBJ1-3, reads DGGITQSPKYLFRKEGQNVTLSCEQNLNHDAMYWYRQDPGQGLRLIYYSQIVNDFQKGDIAEGYSVSREKKESFPLTVTSAQKNPTAFYLCASSSGTSLGNTIYFGEGSWLTVV.

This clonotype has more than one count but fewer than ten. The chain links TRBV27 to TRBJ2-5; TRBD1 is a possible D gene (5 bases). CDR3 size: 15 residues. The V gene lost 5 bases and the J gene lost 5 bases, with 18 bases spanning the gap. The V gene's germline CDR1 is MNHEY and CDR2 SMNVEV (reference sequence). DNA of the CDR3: TGTGCCAGCAGTCAATCCAGGCGCCCAGGGGAGACCCAGTACTTC. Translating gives CASSQSRRPGETQYF.

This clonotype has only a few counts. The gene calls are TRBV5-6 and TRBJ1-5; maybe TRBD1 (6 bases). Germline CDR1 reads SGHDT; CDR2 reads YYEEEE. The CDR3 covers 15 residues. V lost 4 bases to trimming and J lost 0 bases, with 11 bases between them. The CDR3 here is CASSHGQLSNQPQHF. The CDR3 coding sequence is TGTGCCAGCAGCCACGGACAGCTTAGCAATCAGCCCCAGCATTTT.

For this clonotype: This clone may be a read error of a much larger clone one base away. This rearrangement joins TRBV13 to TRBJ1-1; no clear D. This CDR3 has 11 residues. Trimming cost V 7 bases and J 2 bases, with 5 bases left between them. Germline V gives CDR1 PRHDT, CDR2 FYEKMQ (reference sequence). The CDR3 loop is CASIFNTEAFF. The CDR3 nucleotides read TGTGCCAGCATCTTTAACACTGAAGCTTTCTTT.

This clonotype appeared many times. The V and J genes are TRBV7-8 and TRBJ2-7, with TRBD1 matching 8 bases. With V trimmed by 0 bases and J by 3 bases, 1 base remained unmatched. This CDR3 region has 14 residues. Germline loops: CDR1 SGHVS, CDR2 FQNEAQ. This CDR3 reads CASSLAGTGYEQYF. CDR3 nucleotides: TGTGCCAGCAGCTTAGCAGGGACAGGCTACGAGCAGTACTTC.

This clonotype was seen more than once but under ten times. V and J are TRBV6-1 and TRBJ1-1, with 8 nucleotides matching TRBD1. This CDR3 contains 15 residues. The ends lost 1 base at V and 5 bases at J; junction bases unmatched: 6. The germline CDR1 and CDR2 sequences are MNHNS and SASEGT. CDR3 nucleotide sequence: TGTGCCAGCAGTGAAGGCCCAGGGGGCGGAACTGAAGCTTTCTTT. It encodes CASSEGPGGGTEAFF.

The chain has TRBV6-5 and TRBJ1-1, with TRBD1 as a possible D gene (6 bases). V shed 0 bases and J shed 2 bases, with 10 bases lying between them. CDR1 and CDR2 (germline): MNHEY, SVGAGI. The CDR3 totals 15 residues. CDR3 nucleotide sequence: TGTGCCAGCAGTTACTCGAAAGGGGGAAACACTGAAGCTTTCTTT. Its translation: CASSYSKGGNTEAFF.

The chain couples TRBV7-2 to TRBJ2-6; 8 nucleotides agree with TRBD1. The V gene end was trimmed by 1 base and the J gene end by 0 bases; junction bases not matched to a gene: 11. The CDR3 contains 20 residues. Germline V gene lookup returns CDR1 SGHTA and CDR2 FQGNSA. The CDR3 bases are TGTGCCAGCAGCTTAGGATTAAGCCTGACAGGGGTCTCTGGGGCCAACGTCCTGACTTTC. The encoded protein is CASSLGLSLTGVSGANVLTF.

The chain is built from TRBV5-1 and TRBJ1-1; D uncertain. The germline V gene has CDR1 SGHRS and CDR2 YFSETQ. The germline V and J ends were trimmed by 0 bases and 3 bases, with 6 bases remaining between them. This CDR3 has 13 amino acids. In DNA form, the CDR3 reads TGCGCCAGCAGCTTGGAGGATTACACTGAAGCTTTCTTT. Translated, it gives CASSLEDYTEAFF.

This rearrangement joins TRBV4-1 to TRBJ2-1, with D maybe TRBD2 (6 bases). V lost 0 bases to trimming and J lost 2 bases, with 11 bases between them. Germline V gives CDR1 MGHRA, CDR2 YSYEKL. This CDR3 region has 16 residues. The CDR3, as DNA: TGCGCCAGCAGCCAAGATCATGGACTAACCTACAATGAGCAGTTCTTC. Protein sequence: CASSQDHGLTYNEQFF.

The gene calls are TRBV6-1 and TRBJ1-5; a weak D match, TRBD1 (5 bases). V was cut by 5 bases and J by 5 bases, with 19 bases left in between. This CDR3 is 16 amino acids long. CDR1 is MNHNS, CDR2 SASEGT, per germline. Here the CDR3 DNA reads TGTGCCAGCAGTTCCCTCCAACAGGCCCGACATCAGCCCCAGCATTTT. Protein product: CASSSLQQARHQPQHF.

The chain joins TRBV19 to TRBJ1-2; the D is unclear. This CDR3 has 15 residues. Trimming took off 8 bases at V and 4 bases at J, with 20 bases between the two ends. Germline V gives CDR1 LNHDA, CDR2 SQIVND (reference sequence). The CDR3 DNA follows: TGTGCCAGTGGTTTATCAGGAAGGCGACTCTATGGCTACACCTTC. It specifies CASGLSGRRLYGYTF. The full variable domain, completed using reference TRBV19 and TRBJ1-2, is DGGITQSPKYLFRKEGQNVTLSCEQNLNHDAMYWYRQDPGQGLRLIYYSQIVNDFQKGDIAEGYSVSREKKESFPLTVTSAQKNPTAFYLCASGLSGRRLYGYTFGSGTRLTVV.

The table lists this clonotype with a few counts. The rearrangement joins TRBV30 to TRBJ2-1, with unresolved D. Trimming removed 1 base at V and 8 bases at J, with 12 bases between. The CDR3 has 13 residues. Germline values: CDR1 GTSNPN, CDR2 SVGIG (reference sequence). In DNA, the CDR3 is TGTGCCTGGAGTGCCCAGACACTTGATGAGCAGTTCTTC. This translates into CAWSAQTLDEQFF.

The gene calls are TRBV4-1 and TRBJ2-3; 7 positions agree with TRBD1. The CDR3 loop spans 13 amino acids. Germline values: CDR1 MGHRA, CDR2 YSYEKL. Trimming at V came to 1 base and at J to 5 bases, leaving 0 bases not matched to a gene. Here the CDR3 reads CASSQAGGDTQYF. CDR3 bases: TGCGCCAGCAGCCAAGCAGGGGGAGATACGCAGTATTTT.

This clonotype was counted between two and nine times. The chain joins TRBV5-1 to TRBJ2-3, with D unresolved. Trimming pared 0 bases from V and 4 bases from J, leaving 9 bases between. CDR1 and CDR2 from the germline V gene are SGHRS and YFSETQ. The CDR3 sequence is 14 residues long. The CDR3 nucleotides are TGCGCCAGCAGCTTGGCTGGGTCCCCAGATACGCAGTATTTT. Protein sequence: CASSLAGSPDTQYF.

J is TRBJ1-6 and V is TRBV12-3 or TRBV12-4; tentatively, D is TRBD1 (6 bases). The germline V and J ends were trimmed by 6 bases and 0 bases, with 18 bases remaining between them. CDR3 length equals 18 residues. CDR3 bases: TGTGCCAGCAGCCAGGGGACATACCCGAGCTCCTATAATTCACCCCTCCACTTT. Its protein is CASSQGTYPSSYNSPLHF.

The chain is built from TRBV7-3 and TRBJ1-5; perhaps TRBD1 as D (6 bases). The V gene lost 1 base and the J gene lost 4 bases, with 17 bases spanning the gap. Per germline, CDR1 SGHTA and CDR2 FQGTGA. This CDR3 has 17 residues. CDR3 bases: TGTGCCAGCAGCTTAAAGTCCCAGGGGCCTTCGAATCAGCCCCAGCATTTT. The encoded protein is CASSLKSQGPSNQPQHF.

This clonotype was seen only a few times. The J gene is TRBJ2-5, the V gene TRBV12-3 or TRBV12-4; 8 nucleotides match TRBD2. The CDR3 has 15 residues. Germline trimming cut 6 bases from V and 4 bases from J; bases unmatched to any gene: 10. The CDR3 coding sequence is TGTGCCAGCAGCCCCGGGACTAGAGGTTTAGAGACCCAGTACTTC. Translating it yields CASSPGTRGLETQYF.

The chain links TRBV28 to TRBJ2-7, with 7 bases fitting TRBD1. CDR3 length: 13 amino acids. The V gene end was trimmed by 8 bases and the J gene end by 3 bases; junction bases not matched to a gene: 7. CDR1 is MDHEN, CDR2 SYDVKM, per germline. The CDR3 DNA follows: TGTGCCAGCTACGACAGGGACGGCTACGAGCAGTACTTC. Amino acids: CASYDRDGYEQYF. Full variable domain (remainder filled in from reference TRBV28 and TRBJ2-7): DVKVTQSSRYLVKRTGEKVFLECVQDMDHENMFWYRQDPGLGLRLIYFSYDVKMKEKGDIPEGYSVSREKKERFSLILESASTNQTSMYLCASYDRDGYEQYFGPGTRLTVT.